This entry lists 29 T cell receptor beta chains sequenced from one sample in a study of cytomegalovirus exposure and HLA in healthy donors. PCR employed 60 Vbeta and 13 Jbeta primers. Sequencing used immunoSEQ multiplex PCR; TCRdb keeps in-frame clones, though not all of them. The data contain some 130,000 clones, roughly two thirds of them singletons. The specimen was PBMCs. These receptors were taken from a man aged 25-45 years in good health and CMV-seropositive.

The gene calls are TRBV7-9 and TRBJ2-7, with D maybe TRBD2 (6 bases). The germline CDR1 and CDR2 sequences are SEHNR and FQNEAQ (reference sequence). Trimming removed 4 bases from V and 1 base from J, with 11 bases in between. This CDR3 spans 14 amino acids. CDR3 protein: CASSSDAGSYEQYF. DNA of the CDR3: TGTGCCAGCAGCTCGGACGCGGGGTCCTACGAGCAGTACTTC.

The V call is TRBV28, the J call TRBJ2-5; 8 nucleotides agree with TRBD1. The CDR3 totals 14 residues. Germline-derived CDR1 and CDR2 are MDHEN and SYDVKM. The V and J ends lost 4 bases and 2 bases, in that order; junction bases with no gene match: 3. CDR3 amino acids: CASSSYRGQETQYF. CDR3 DNA: TGTGCCAGCAGTTCTTACAGGGGGCAAGAGACCCAGTACTTC.

This rearrangement joins TRBV6-1 to TRBJ2-5, with 8 bases fitting TRBD1. The V gene end was trimmed by 3 bases and the J gene end by 7 bases; junction bases not matched to a gene: 16. This CDR3 has 17 residues. Germline V gene sequence: CDR1 MNHNS, CDR2 SASEGT. In nucleotides, the CDR3 is TGTGCCAGCAGTGACCTCCGGGGACAGGCCTATAGTCCGACCCAGTACTTC. Encoded protein: CASSDLRGQAYSPTQYF.

Here the CDR3 reads CASSPPGSLTDTQYF. Here the CDR3 DNA reads TGCGCCAGCAGCCCTCCGGGGTCCCTCACAGATACGCAGTATTTT. The chain has TRBV4-1 and TRBJ2-3; possibly TRBD2 for D (5 bases). Germline CDR1 is MGHRA and CDR2 is YSYEKL. The CDR3 spans 15 residues. Deletions cut 4 bases from V and 2 bases from J, with 13 bases between.

This clone has only a few counts. CDR3 in amino acids: CASSYLAGLINYGYTF. In DNA form, the CDR3 reads TGTGCCAGCAGTTACCTTGCGGGACTTATCAACTATGGCTACACCTTC. The chain links TRBV6-5 to TRBJ1-2, with D perhaps matching TRBD1 (5 bases). The germline gives CDR1 MNHEY, CDR2 SVGAGI. The CDR3 runs 16 residues. Trimming pared 2 bases from V and 2 bases from J, leaving 15 bases between.

The rearrangement uses TRBV11-2 and TRBJ2-2; D remains ambiguous. The CDR3 has 12 residues. With 2 bases removed from V and 6 bases from J, the gap between germline ends came to 4 bases. Germline V gene sequence: CDR1 SGHAT, CDR2 FQNNGV. The CDR3 protein is CASSLIAGELFF. In nucleotides, the CDR3 is TGTGCCAGCAGCTTAATCGCCGGGGAGCTGTTTTTT.

The CDR3 here is CASSIGRDSTQYF. In DNA form, the CDR3 reads TGTGCCAGTAGTATCGGTCGGGATTCGACCCAGTACTTC. This chain connects TRBV19 to TRBJ2-5; D perhaps matches TRBD2 (5 bases). The CDR3 extends over 13 amino acids. Deletions cut 3 bases from V and 7 bases from J, with 12 bases between. Germline V CDR1 and CDR2: LNHDA, SQIVND (reference sequence).

The chain is built from TRBV18 and TRBJ2-7; 9 nucleotides agree with TRBD1. This CDR3 contains 16 residues. Germline CDR1 reads KGHSH; CDR2 reads LQKENI. Losses at the gene ends were 6 bases for V and 3 bases for J; bases not matched to a gene: 12. This CDR3 reads CASSPTGGGMYYEQYF. In nucleotides, the CDR3 is TGTGCCAGCTCCCCTACAGGGGGCGGAATGTACTACGAGCAGTACTTC.

The chain links TRBV6-5 to TRBJ1-1; no clear D. The CDR3 spans 15 residues. V was cut by 7 bases and J by 0 bases, with 15 bases left in between. Germline assignment: CDR1 MNHEY and CDR2 SVGAGI. The CDR3 DNA reads as TGTGCCAGCAAAGACACGGACTTCATGAACACTGAAGCTTTCTTT. This gives the protein CASKDTDFMNTEAFF.

The chain couples TRBV29-1 to TRBJ1-1; unclear D gene. This CDR3 has 12 residues. Germline V CDR1 and CDR2: SQVTM, ANQGSEA. The V end lost 7 bases, the J end lost 7 bases, and 16 bases lay between the germline ends. CDR3 in DNA: TGCAGCGCCCTGAACGACGGAGGTGAAGCTTTCTTT. Amino acid sequence: CSALNDGGEAFF.

The CDR3 reads CASSFSRGREEQYF. CDR3 DNA: TGCGCCAGCAGCTTTTCGCGGGGGCGGGAGGAGCAGTACTTC. The chain carries TRBV5-1 and TRBJ2-5, with 8 bases identical to TRBD2. The germline V gene encodes CDR1 SGHRS and CDR2 YFSETQ. V was clipped by 2 bases and J by 11 bases; unmatched bases: 11. The CDR3 contains 14 residues.

This clone was recorded once. V and J are TRBV6-5 and TRBJ2-7; D call uncertain. From germline, CDR1 is MNHEY and CDR2 SVGAGI. V was trimmed by 2 bases and J by 1 base, leaving 6 bases between them. This CDR3 is built from 13 residues. The CDR3 nucleotides are TGTGCCAGCAGTTACGGAGATTCCTACGAGCAGTACTTC. It yields the protein CASSYGDSYEQYF.

In this sample, this clone turned up a few times. The junction does not match germline at one end; this may be a read error. As DNA, the CDR3 is TGTTCCAGCAGCTTACTGGGGCAGAGGACCTCCTACGAGCAGTACTTC. Amino acid sequence: CSSSLLGQRTSYEQYF. This chain links TRBV7-9 with TRBJ2-7; a possible D gene is TRBD1 (5 bases). CDR3 length: 16 residues. Per the germline V gene, CDR1 is SEHNR and CDR2 is FQNEAQ (reference sequence).

This clone occurred once. The CDR3 DNA follows: TGTGCCAGCAGCTCGGGACTAGCGGGAGGGGACATTCAGTACTTC. Its translation: CASSSGLAGGDIQYF. The chain combines TRBV7-9 with TRBJ2-4; 16 bases map to TRBD2. The CDR3 length is 15 residues. Germline CDR1 is SEHNR and CDR2 is FQNEAQ (reference sequence). V shed 4 bases and J 8 bases; nucleotides not matched to a gene: 2.

This chain connects TRBV30 to TRBJ2-5; 12 bases fit TRBD2. This CDR3 is built from 15 residues. Per the germline V gene, CDR1 is GTSNPN and CDR2 is SVGIG (reference sequence). V gave up 0 bases and J gave up 5 bases; unmatched junction bases: 4. CDR3 sequence (DNA): TGTGCCTGGAGTGTGACTAGCGGGAGTGAGGAGACCCAGTACTTC. Amino acids: CAWSVTSGSEETQYF.

This clone was seen only once. This chain joins TRBV7-3 and TRBJ2-7; D is possibly TRBD2 (5 bases). In germline, CDR1 is SGHTA, CDR2 FQGTGA. V dropped 5 bases and J dropped 5 bases, with 10 bases sitting between them. The CDR3 consists of 12 residues. CDR3 sequence reads: CASSPNGDEQYF. The DNA of the CDR3 is TGTGCCAGCAGCCCAAACGGGGACGAGCAGTACTTC. The variable domain in full, with the rest retrieved from reference TRBV7-3 and TRBJ2-7, is GAGVSQTPSNKVTEKGKYVELRCDPISGHTALYWYRQSLGQGPEFLIYFQGTGAADDSGLPNDRFFAVRPEGSVSTLKIQRTERGDSAVYLCASSPNGDEQYFGPGTRLTVT.

The chain couples TRBV5-1 to TRBJ2-7, with D perhaps matching TRBD2 (5 bases). The germline CDR1 and CDR2 sequences are SGHRS and YFSETQ. This CDR3 contains 14 residues. The germline V and J ends were trimmed by 4 bases and 3 bases, with 14 bases remaining between them. The DNA of the CDR3 is TGCGCCAGCAGCCCTCGAGGGAACGTCTACGAGCAGTACTTC. Translating it yields CASSPRGNVYEQYF.

This clone turned up a few times. V gene TRBV2 combines with J gene TRBJ2-1; no firm D call. V lost 6 bases and J lost 9, with 27 bases in between. CDR3 length: 17 amino acids. Germline lookup yields CDR1 SNHLY and CDR2 FYNNEI. Here the CDR3 reads CASSSGVKPAMGSEQFF. The DNA for the CDR3 is TGTGCCAGCAGCTCCGGAGTCAAGCCAGCGATGGGTAGTGAGCAGTTCTTC.

This clone was found many times. The chain carries TRBV4-3 and TRBJ1-1; 10 bases align to TRBD1. V lost 3 bases to trimming and J lost 5 bases; unmatched junction nucleotides: 6. CDR3 length: 15 amino acids. Per germline, CDR1 LGHNA and CDR2 YSLEER. The CDR3 DNA follows: TGCGCCAGCAGCCACAGGGACAGGGGTGGGACTGAAGCTTTCTTT. This translates into CASSHRDRGGTEAFF.

The chain combines TRBV10-2 with TRBJ2-5; 7 bases map to TRBD2. The ends lost 7 bases at V and 1 base at J; junction bases unmatched: 3. From germline, CDR1 is WSHSY and CDR2 SAAADI. CDR3 length: 13 amino acids. The CDR3 reads CASKPGGQETQYF. Written as DNA, the CDR3 is TGCGCCAGCAAACCGGGGGGCCAAGAGACCCAGTACTTC.

The chain employs TRBV27 and TRBJ2-5; 9 nucleotides match TRBD1. This CDR3 comprises 15 residues. CDR1 and CDR2 (germline): MNHEY, SMNVEV (reference sequence). V lost 5 bases, J lost 5 bases, and 9 bases stayed unmatched. The CDR3 spells CASSVLTGGAETQYF. CDR3 DNA sequence: TGTGCCAGCAGTGTTCTGACAGGGGGTGCGGAGACCCAGTACTTC.

This chain uses TRBV7-8 with TRBJ2-2; the match to TRBD2 covers 8 bases. Trimming took 5 bases from V and 3 from J; bases not matched to a gene: 8. Germline V gene sequence: CDR1 SGHVS, CDR2 FQNEAQ. The length of the CDR3 is 16 residues. For the CDR3, the DNA is TGTGCCAGCAGCCTCCGAGCGGGAGTGGACACCGGGGAGCTGTTTTTT. This codes for CASSLRAGVDTGELFF. The whole variable domain, remainder taken from reference TRBV7-8 and TRBJ2-2, is GAGVSQSPRYKVAKRGQDVALRCDPISGHVSLFWYQQALGQGPEFLTYFQNEAQLDKSGLPSDRFFAERPEGSVSTLKIQRTQQEDSAVYLCASSLRAGVDTGELFFGEGSRLTVL.

The chain is built from TRBV7-8 and TRBJ2-1; 7 bases agree with TRBD1. Germline V CDR1 and CDR2: SGHVS, FQNEAQ. J lost 4 bases, V lost 3 bases, and 3 bases had no gene match. The CDR3 loop spans 14 amino acids. Here the CDR3 reads CASSLGTAYNEQFF. The CDR3 DNA reads TGTGCCAGCAGCTTGGGGACAGCTTACAATGAGCAGTTCTTC.

This chain connects TRBV23-1 to TRBJ2-3; 10 bases agree with TRBD2. TRBV23-1 is annotated as an ORF whose role is uncertain. After removal of 6 bases from V and 3 bases from J, the junction contained 12 bases not matched to a gene. The CDR3 consists of 17 residues. CDR3 DNA sequence: TGCGCCAGCAGCCCTAGCGGGAGTTTTTTTGGGACAGATACGCAGTATTTT. It specifies CASSPSGSFFGTDTQYF.

CDR3 nucleotides: TGTGCCAGCAGTTACTCTCTGGCGGGGTCCAACTATGGCTACACCTTC. Translated: CASSYSLAGSNYGYTF. The chain links TRBV6-5 to TRBJ1-2, with no clear D. Trimming removed 0 bases at V and 2 bases at J, with 13 bases between. The length of the CDR3 is 16 residues. In germline, CDR1 is MNHEY, CDR2 SVGAGI.

This clone was observed once. The rearrangement links TRBV6-1 to TRBJ2-7; no clear D gene. Trimming cost V 2 bases and J 0 bases, with 11 bases left between them. The CDR3 loop spans 15 amino acids. Germline CDR1 MNHNS, CDR2 SASEGT. CDR3 loop: CASSERQASSYEQYF. In nucleotides, the CDR3 is TGTGCCAGCAGTGAAAGGCAGGCAAGCTCCTACGAGCAGTACTTC.

This clone has just one count. The chain combines TRBV30 with TRBJ1-6; a weak D match, TRBD1 (5 bases). Germline V lookup: CDR1 GTSNPN, CDR2 SVGIG (reference sequence). V was shortened by 1 base and J by 6 bases, with 7 bases between the two germline ends. This CDR3 has 13 amino acids. The CDR3 here is CAWSGQSNSPLHF. CDR3 in DNA: TGTGCCTGGAGTGGACAGTCTAATTCACCCCTCCACTTT.

CDR3 protein: CSGTGAGNTIYF. Here the CDR3 DNA reads TGCAGCGGGACAGGGGCTGGAAACACCATATATTTT. This chain links TRBV29-1 with TRBJ1-3, with 9 nucleotides matching TRBD1. The CDR3 is 12 amino acids. With 7 bases clipped from V and 2 bases from J, the junction kept 0 bases outside the gene matches. The germline V gene encodes CDR1 SQVTM and CDR2 ANQGSEA.

V is TRBV4-1 and J is TRBJ2-5; TRBD1 matches 7 bases. The CDR3 totals 15 residues. V shed 0 bases, J shed 4 bases, and the junction held 5 bases outside the gene matches. Germline loops: CDR1 MGHRA, CDR2 YSYEKL. The CDR3 sequence is CASSQDRGRRETQYF. CDR3 DNA: TGCGCCAGCAGCCAAGATAGGGGGCGTCGAGAGACCCAGTACTTC.